What follows are 4 T cell receptor beta chains derived from one specimen sequenced in a study of blood T cell repertoires in COVID-19. Sequencing used immunoSEQ multiplex PCR; TCRdb keeps in-frame clones, though not all of them. In the table there are roughly 250,000 clones, approximately 91% of which are singletons. Sequenced sample: PBMCs or T cells enriched from blood (not recorded which). Receptors were obtained from a woman in her 40s with acute COVID-19.

The count of this clone is one. The chain has TRBV6-5 and TRBJ1-6, with 9 bases aligning to TRBD1. The CDR3 runs 14 residues. Germline V gene data show CDR1 as MNHEY and CDR2 as SVGAGI. The J segment lost 10 bases and the V segment lost 5 bases, leaving 6 bases of the junction unmatched. CDR3 in DNA: TGTGCCAGCAGTAAAACAGGGGGCACATCACCCCTCCACTTT. Protein product: CASSKTGGTSPLHF.

The V gene is TRBV28, the J gene TRBJ1-5; tentatively, D is TRBD1 (6 bases). The ends were cut back, 8 bases at V and 5 bases at J, with 19 bases in the middle. The CDR3 is 15 amino acids. Germline CDR1 MDHEN, CDR2 SYDVKM. CDR3 loop: CASARGGSRYQPQHF. DNA for the CDR3: TGTGCCAGCGCCCGGGGGGGCAGCCGATATCAGCCCCAGCATTTT. Drawing the rest from reference TRBV28 and TRBJ1-5, the complete variable domain is DVKVTQSSRYLVKRTGEKVFLECVQDMDHENMFWYRQDPGLGLRLIYFSYDVKMKEKGDIPEGYSVSREKKERFSLILESASTNQTSMYLCASARGGSRYQPQHFGDGTRLSIL.

This rearrangement joins TRBV25-1 to TRBJ2-3; TRBD2 aligns across 8 bases. The V gene end was trimmed by 1 base and the J gene end by 3 bases; junction bases not matched to a gene: 12. The germline gives CDR1 MGHDK, CDR2 SYGVNS. CDR3 length equals 18 residues. DNA of the CDR3: TGTGCCAGCAGTGAATCTGTTGAGCGGGAGTTATATACAGATACGCAGTATTTT. It specifies CASSESVERELYTDTQYF. The full variable domain, its missing parts supplied by reference TRBV25-1 and TRBJ2-3, is EADIYQTPRYLVIGTGKKITLECSQTMGHDKMYWYQQDPGMELHLIHYSYGVNSTEKGDLSSESTVSRIRTEHFPLTLESARPSHTSQYLCASSESVERELYTDTQYFGPGTRLTVL.

The chain links TRBV7-9 to TRBJ2-1; 8 bases agree with TRBD1. The CDR3 consists of 15 residues. Trimming removed 4 bases from V and 6 bases from J; junction bases left unmatched: 8. CDR1 is SEHNR and CDR2 is FQNEAQ in the germline V gene (reference sequence). CDR3 residues: CASSSNRGDSNEQFF. CDR3 DNA sequence: TGTGCCAGCAGCTCTAACAGGGGGGACAGCAATGAGCAGTTCTTC.